A selection of T cell receptor beta chains follows, all from one sample in a study of T-cell memory formation after mild COVID-19. MiXCR, applied by TCRdb to the 5' RACE reads, yields one record per CDR3 protein. This sample has hundreds of thousands of distinct CDR3 sequences, with about 20% found just once. Sequenced sample: PBMCs or a T cell subset sorted from them (not recorded which). These receptors all come from an adult woman who had mild COVID-19 (a few samples of this study predate the infection). Cell type and time point are not known. The CDR3 runs from the conserved cysteine through the conserved F or W. The D gene is left open where the match is weak. The size entry is marked missing in some rows and otherwise reads once, few, many or a size class.

cdr3_aa	cdr3_nt	v_call	j_call	clone_size	d_call
CSVNYLGADTQYF	TGCAGCGTAAACTATTTGGGGGCAGATACGCAGTATTTT	TRBV29-1	TRBJ2-3	.	.
CASSPNNNEQFF	TGTGCCAGCAGTCCTAATAACAATGAGCAGTTCTTC	TRBV6-5	TRBJ2-1	few	.
CASSSIGTVAYGYTF	TGTGCCAGCAGCTCAATCGGGACAGTCGCGTATGGCTACACCTTC	TRBV5-6	TRBJ1-2	few	TRBD1
CASSEVEKVPGGYTF	TGTGCCAGCAGTGAAGTCGAGAAGGTCCCTGGAGGCTACACCTTC	TRBV6-1	TRBJ1-2	.	.
CASKVGAGTQYF	TGTGCCAGCAAAGTCGGAGCGGGGACCCAGTACTTC	TRBV12-3/TRBV12-4	TRBJ2-5	.	.
CASRNRQDTEAFF	TGTGCCAGCAGAAATCGACAGGACACTGAAGCTTTCTTT	TRBV7-2	TRBJ1-1	many	.
CASSFGGGQYF	TGTGCCAGCAGTTTCGGGGGGGGGCAGTACTTC	TRBV12-3/TRBV12-4	TRBJ2-7	few	TRBD2
CASRQSSGGAVGELFF	TGTGCCAGCAGACAATCTAGCGGGGGGGCCGTCGGGGAGCTGTTTTTT	TRBV3-1	TRBJ2-2	.	TRBD2
CATSGGQGSGYEQYF	TGTGCCACCAGTGGTGGACAGGGATCAGGGTACGAGCAGTACTTC	TRBV24-1	TRBJ2-7	.	TRBD1
CSVLPGTGGNEQFF	TGCAGCGTTCTGCCCGGGACAGGGGGCAATGAGCAGTTCTTC	TRBV29-1	TRBJ2-1	few	TRBD1
CSASVGREQFF	TGCAGTGCCTCGGTGGGGCGGGAGCAGTTCTTC	TRBV20-1	TRBJ2-1	.	.
CASSPPGLAGVARAGELFF	TGTGCCAGTAGTCCACCGGGACTAGCGGGAGTGGCCCGGGCCGGGGAGCTGTTTTTT	TRBV19	TRBJ2-2	.	TRBD2
CASSRLGGAGETQYF	TGTGCCAGCAGTCGCCTCGGAGGGGCCGGAGAGACCCAGTACTTC	TRBV7-8	TRBJ2-5	.	.
CATSDQSGGARDTQYF	TGTGCCACCAGTGATCAGAGCGGGGGGGCTAGAGATACGCAGTATTTT	TRBV24-1	TRBJ2-3	.	TRBD2
CASSLADTSYEQYF	TGTGCCAGCAGCTTGGCGGACACCTCCTACGAGCAGTACTTC	TRBV5-6	TRBJ2-7	.	.
CASSFPGRYEQYF	TGTGCCAGCAGCTTTCCCGGGAGGTACGAGCAGTACTTC	TRBV7-9	TRBJ2-7	.	TRBD2
CASRGQGTGEKLFF	TGTGCCAGCAGGGGACAGGGGACGGGAGAAAAACTGTTTTTT	TRBV12-3/TRBV12-4	TRBJ1-4	.	TRBD1